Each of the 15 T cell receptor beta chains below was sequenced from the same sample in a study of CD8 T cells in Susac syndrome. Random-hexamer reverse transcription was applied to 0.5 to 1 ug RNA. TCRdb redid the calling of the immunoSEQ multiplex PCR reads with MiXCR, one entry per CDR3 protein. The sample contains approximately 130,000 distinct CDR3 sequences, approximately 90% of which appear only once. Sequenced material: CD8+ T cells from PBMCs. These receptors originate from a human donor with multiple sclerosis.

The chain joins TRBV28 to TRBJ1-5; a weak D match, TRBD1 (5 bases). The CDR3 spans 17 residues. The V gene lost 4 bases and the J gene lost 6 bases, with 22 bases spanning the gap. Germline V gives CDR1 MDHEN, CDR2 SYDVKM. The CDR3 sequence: CASSSPGTESSVQPQHF. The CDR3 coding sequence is TGTGCCAGCAGTTCCCCCGGGACGGAGTCATCGGTTCAGCCCCAGCATTTT.

The CDR3 DNA follows: TGCGCCAGCAACGCCAGGCGGGAGGGACAAGAGACCCAGTACTTC. Amino acid sequence: CASNARREGQETQYF. This sequence joins TRBV23-1 and TRBJ2-5; 9 bases are a match to TRBD2. TRBV23-1 is treated as an ORF (open reading frame) with a function not yet certain. J lost 2 bases, V lost 7 bases, and 8 bases had no gene match. There are 15 residues in the CDR3.

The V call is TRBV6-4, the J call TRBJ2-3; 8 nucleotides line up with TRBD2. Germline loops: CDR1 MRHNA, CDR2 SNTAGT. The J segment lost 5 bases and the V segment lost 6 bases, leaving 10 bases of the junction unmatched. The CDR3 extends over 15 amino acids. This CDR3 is CASSPREADGDTQYF. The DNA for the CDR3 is TGTGCCAGCAGCCCGCGGGAGGCGGATGGAGATACGCAGTATTTT.

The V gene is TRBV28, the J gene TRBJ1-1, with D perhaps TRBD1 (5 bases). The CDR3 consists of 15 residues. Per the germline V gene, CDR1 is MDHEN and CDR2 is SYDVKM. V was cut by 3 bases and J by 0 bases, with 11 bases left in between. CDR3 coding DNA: TGTGCCAGCAGTTTCCCGGGGCAGATGAACACTGAAGCTTTCTTT. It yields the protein CASSFPGQMNTEAFF.

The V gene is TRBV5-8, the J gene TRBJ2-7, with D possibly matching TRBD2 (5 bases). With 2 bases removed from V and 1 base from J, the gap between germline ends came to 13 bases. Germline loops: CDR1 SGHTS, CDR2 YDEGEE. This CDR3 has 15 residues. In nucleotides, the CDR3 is TGTGCCAGCAGCTTCGATCTAGCTAGTTCCTACGAGCAGTACTTC. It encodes CASSFDLASSYEQYF.

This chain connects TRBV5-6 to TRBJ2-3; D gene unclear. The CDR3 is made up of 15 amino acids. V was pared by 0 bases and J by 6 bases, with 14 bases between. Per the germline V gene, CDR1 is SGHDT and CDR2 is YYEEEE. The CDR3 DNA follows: TGTGCCAGCAGCTTGGGGACGACGTATGCCGATACGCAGTATTTT. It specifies CASSLGTTYADTQYF.

The CDR3 DNA is TGTGCCAGCAGCTACACCGGGACAGGGAATCGCTACACCTTC. It encodes CASSYTGTGNRYTF. The chain has TRBV5-6 and TRBJ1-2; 9 bases map to TRBD1. After removal of 3 bases from V and 9 bases from J, the junction contained 9 bases not matched to a gene. Germline lookup yields CDR1 SGHDT and CDR2 YYEEEE. The CDR3 extends over 14 amino acids. The full variable domain, its missing parts supplied by reference TRBV5-6 and TRBJ1-2, is DAGVTQSPTHLIKTRGQQVTLRCSPKSGHDTVSWYQQALGQGPQFIFQYYEEEERQRGNFPDRFSGHQFPNYSSELNVNALLLGDSALYLCASSYTGTGNRYTFGSGTRLTVV.

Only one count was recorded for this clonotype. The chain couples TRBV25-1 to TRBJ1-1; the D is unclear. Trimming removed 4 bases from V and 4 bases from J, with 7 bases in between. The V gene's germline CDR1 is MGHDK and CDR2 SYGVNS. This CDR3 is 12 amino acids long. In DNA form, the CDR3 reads TGTGCCAGCAGTGCAACGGCCACTGAAGCTTTCTTT. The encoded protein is CASSATATEAFF.

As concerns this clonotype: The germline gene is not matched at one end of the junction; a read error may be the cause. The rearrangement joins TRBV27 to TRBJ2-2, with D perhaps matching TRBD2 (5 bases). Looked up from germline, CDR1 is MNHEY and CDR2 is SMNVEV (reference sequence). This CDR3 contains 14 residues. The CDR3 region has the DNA TGTGCCAGCAGTTTATACTTAGCCACCGGGGAGCTGTCTTTT. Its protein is CASSLYLATGELSF.

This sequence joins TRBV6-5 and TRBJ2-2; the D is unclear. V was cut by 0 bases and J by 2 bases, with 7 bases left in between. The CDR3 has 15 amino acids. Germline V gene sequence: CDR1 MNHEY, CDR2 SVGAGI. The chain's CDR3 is CASSYSMGNTGELFF. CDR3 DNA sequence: TGTGCCAGCAGTTACTCGATGGGAAACACCGGGGAGCTGTTTTTT.

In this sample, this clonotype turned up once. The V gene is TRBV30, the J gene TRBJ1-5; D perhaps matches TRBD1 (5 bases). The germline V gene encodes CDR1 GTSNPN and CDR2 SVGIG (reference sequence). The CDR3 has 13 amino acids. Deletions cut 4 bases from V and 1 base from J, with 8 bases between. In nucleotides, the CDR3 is TGTGCCTGGACGCGGGACAGCAATCAGCCCCAGCATTTT. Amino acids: CAWTRDSNQPQHF.

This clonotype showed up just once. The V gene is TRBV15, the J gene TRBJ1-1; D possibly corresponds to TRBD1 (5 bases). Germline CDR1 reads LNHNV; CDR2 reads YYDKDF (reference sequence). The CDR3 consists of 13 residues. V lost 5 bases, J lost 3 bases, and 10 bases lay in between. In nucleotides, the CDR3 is TGTGCCACCAGCTGGGGGAGGGACACTGAAGCTTTCTTT. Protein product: CATSWGRDTEAFF.

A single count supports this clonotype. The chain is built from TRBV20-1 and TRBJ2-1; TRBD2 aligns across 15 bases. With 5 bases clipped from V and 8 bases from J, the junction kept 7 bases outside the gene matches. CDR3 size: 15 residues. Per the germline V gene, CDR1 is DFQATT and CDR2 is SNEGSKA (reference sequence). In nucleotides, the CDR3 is TGCAGTGCTTCTTCGTGGACTAGCGGGAGGGATGAGCAGTTCTTC. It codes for CSASSWTSGRDEQFF.

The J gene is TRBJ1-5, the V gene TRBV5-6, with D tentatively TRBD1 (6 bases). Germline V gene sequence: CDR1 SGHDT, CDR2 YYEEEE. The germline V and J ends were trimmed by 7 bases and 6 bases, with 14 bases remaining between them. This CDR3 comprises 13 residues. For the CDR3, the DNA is TGTGCCAGCGGGAAACAGGGCGGTCAGCCCCAGCATTTT. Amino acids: CASGKQGGQPQHF.

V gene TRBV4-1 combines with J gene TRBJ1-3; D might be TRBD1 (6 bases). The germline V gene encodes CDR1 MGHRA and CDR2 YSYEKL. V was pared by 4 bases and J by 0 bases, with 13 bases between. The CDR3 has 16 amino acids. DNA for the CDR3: TGCGCCAGCAGCCTGGGGGGGCGGATCTCTGGAAACACCATATATTTT. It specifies CASSLGGRISGNTIYF.